The 16 T cell receptor beta chains presented below share a single source sample, sequenced in a study of early T cells in non-severe SARS-CoV-2 infection. TCRdb independently ran MiXCR on the 5' RACE reads; one entry per CDR3 protein. The table lists 85,000 to 100,000 distinct CDR3 sequences, about 15% of them singletons. This specimen consisted of whole blood, obtained at baseline. The receptors were gathered from an adult who was a healthcare worker with PCR-confirmed SARS-CoV-2 infection or an uninfected control (not recorded which).

At least ten counts were recorded for this clonotype. The chain links TRBV20-1 to TRBJ2-7; D unclear. This CDR3 has 11 residues. Germline V lookup: CDR1 DFQATT, CDR2 SNEGSKA (reference sequence). The germline V and J ends were trimmed by 5 bases and 6 bases, with 11 bases remaining between them. This CDR3 is CSAASGFEQYF. The CDR3 nucleotides read TGCAGTGCTGCCTCAGGATTCGAGCAGTACTTC.

This clonotype was counted only a few times. This CDR3 reads CASSLSTGTPLGAQYF. In nucleotides, the CDR3 is TGTGCCAGCAGTTTGAGCACCGGGACCCCCTTAGGTGCCCAGTACTTC. V usage is TRBV28 and J usage is TRBJ2-5; D tentatively fits TRBD1 or TRBD2 (5 bases each). Trimming stripped 3 bases from V and 9 bases from J, with 23 bases between. Germline CDR1 is MDHEN and CDR2 is SYDVKM. The CDR3 is made up of 16 amino acids.

The chain links TRBV14 to TRBJ2-1; no definite D call. The CDR3 totals 14 residues. The germline V gene encodes CDR1 SGHDN and CDR2 FVKESK. Trimming pared 2 bases from V and 6 bases from J, leaving 11 bases between. The CDR3 DNA sequence: TGTGCCAGCAGCCAAATGTCCCAGACCAATGAGCAGTTCTTC. As protein: CASSQMSQTNEQFF. Full variable domain (remainder filled in from reference TRBV14 and TRBJ2-1): EAGVTQFPSHSVIEKGQTVTLRCDPISGHDNLYWYRRVMGKEIKFLLHFVKESKQDESGMPNNRFLAERTGGTYSTLKVQPAELEDSGVYFCASSQMSQTNEQFFGPGTRLTVL.

This clonotype was seen ten or more times. The chain recombines TRBV11-2 with TRBJ1-1; maybe TRBD1 (6 bases). The CDR3 loop spans 13 amino acids. Germline CDR1 is SGHAT and CDR2 is FQNNGV. The V and J ends lost 0 bases and 4 bases respectively, with 6 bases between them. CDR3 nucleotide sequence: TGTGCCAGCAGCTTAGAAGGGGGCACTGAAGCTTTCTTT. This encodes CASSLEGGTEAFF.

V is TRBV27 and J is TRBJ1-6; TRBD1 is a possible D gene (5 bases). Trimming took off 6 bases at V and 8 bases at J, with 20 bases between the two ends. CDR1 is MNHEY, CDR2 SMNVEV, per germline (reference sequence). CDR3 length: 16 residues. CDR3 bases: TGTGCCAGCAGACTAAGTCAGGGTTGGGGGGATTCACCCCTCCACTTT. Its translation: CASRLSQGWGDSPLHF.

CDR3 in amino acids: CASSELGAGPYGYTF. In nucleotides, the CDR3 is TGTGCCAGCAGTGAATTAGGAGCAGGACCCTATGGCTACACCTTC. The chain combines TRBV25-1 with TRBJ1-2; unclear D gene. The V end lost 1 base, the J end lost 4 bases, and 13 bases lay between the germline ends. The germline CDR1 and CDR2 sequences are MGHDK and SYGVNS. The CDR3 totals 15 residues.

V gene TRBV7-2 combines with J gene TRBJ2-7; unclear D gene. Deletions cut 5 bases from V and 3 bases from J, with 8 bases between. Germline CDR1 SGHTA, CDR2 FQGNSA. The CDR3 spans 12 residues. In DNA form, the CDR3 reads TGTGCCAGCAGCCACGGCCTCTACGAGCAGTACTTC. This translates into CASSHGLYEQYF.

V is TRBV28 and J is TRBJ1-1; the D is unclear. Trimming took off 6 bases at V and 4 bases at J, with 12 bases between the two ends. CDR3 length equals 13 residues. Germline CDR1 and CDR2: MDHEN and SYDVKM. The CDR3 region has the DNA TGTGCCAGCAGCCGGACCACCTTCACTGAAGCTTTCTTT. It specifies CASSRTTFTEAFF.

The sample holds many counts of this clonotype. V is TRBV7-9 and J is TRBJ1-2; 7 nucleotides align to TRBD1. The CDR3 runs 16 residues. Per germline, CDR1 SEHNR and CDR2 FQNEAQ (reference sequence). Unmatched junction bases numbered 16, after V lost 4 bases and J lost 8 bases. CDR3 coding DNA: TGTGCCAGCAGCTCTCTGTCCGGGACAGATCTGGGGGGCTACACCTTC. Protein sequence: CASSSLSGTDLGGYTF.

The chain is built from TRBV18 and TRBJ1-5; D might be TRBD1 (6 bases). V dropped 3 bases and J dropped 1 base, with 13 bases sitting between them. From germline, CDR1 is KGHSH and CDR2 LQKENI. The CDR3 runs to 16 residues. The DNA of the CDR3 is TGTGCCAGCTCACCGGCGGGGGGCGGGAGCAATCAGCCCCAGCATTTT. It encodes CASSPAGGGSNQPQHF.

The chain is built from TRBV12-3 or TRBV12-4 and TRBJ2-3, with TRBD1 as a possible D gene (6 bases). Trimming took off 2 bases at V and 1 base at J, with 13 bases between the two ends. The CDR3 has 16 residues. In nucleotides, the CDR3 is TGTGCCAGCAGTTTAATTCTTACAGGGCGCACAGATACGCAGTATTTT. It is translated as CASSLILTGRTDTQYF.

The chain is built from TRBV2 and TRBJ2-3; D is possibly TRBD2 (5 bases). Trimming took off 4 bases at V and 3 bases at J, with 14 bases between the two ends. Germline V lookup: CDR1 SNHLY, CDR2 FYNNEI. CDR3 length equals 15 residues. The chain's CDR3 is CASSVATSRTDTQYF. CDR3 nucleotide sequence: TGTGCCAGCAGTGTCGCTACTAGTAGGACAGATACGCAGTATTTT. Full variable domain (remainder filled in from reference TRBV2 and TRBJ2-3): EPEVTQTPSHQVTQMGQEVILRCVPISNHLYFYWYRQILGQKVEFLVSFYNNEISEKSEIFDDQFSVERPDGSNFTLKIRSTKLEDSAMYFCASSVATSRTDTQYFGPGTRLTVL.

This clonotype was counted only a few times. The genes are TRBV7-2 and TRBJ2-7, with 16 bases lining up with TRBD2. This CDR3 is built from 17 residues. The junction had 11 bases not matched to a gene; V was cut back by 5 bases and J by 7 bases. CDR1 and CDR2 (germline): SGHTA, FQGNSA. CDR3 in DNA: TGTGCCAGCAGCCTCGGGACTAGCGGGAGGGGGGACTTGGAGCAGTACTTC. This translates into CASSLGTSGRGDLEQYF.

The chain has TRBV11-2 and TRBJ2-1; 7 nucleotides line up with TRBD2. The V segment lost 4 bases and the J segment 7 bases; nucleotides outside the gene matches: 7. The germline V gene has CDR1 SGHAT and CDR2 FQNNGV. The CDR3 spans 14 residues. The CDR3 sequence is CASSSTGGANEQFF. The CDR3 DNA follows: TGTGCCAGCAGCTCAACGGGAGGAGCGAATGAGCAGTTCTTC.

The gene calls are TRBV20-1 and TRBJ2-3; 10 bases fit TRBD1. Germline-derived CDR1 and CDR2 are DFQATT and SNEGSKA (reference sequence). Germline trimming cut 6 bases from V and 0 bases from J; bases unmatched to any gene: 3. The CDR3 is 14 residues long. CDR3 sequence (DNA): TGCAGTGCCTGGGACAGGGGAAGCACAGATACGCAGTATTTT. Its protein is CSAWDRGSTDTQYF.

The chain recombines TRBV12-3 or TRBV12-4 with TRBJ1-4; 7 bases line up with TRBD1. With 3 bases clipped from V and 8 bases from J, the junction kept 6 bases outside the gene matches. The CDR3 extends over 14 amino acids. CDR3 in DNA: TGTGCCAGCAGTTTGTGGGACAGAGAAGAAAAACTGTTTTTT. It specifies CASSLWDREEKLFF.